This T cell receptor beta chain came from a study of CD8 T cells in ankylosing spondylitis. About this clonotype itself: Antigen specificity is unknown.

The study, taken as a whole, reports: Within ankylosing spondylitis blood, a TCR beta motif made up of roughly eight highly homologous variants appeared to be characteristic. The authors found the disease-linked clones to be CD8+ and relatively rare in peripheral blood. Several of the motif variants were reported before in synovial fluid and blood from reactive arthritis. The study looked at matched synovial fluid samples from ankylosing spondylitis patients. Disease-linked clones were reported to be significantly enriched there.

Libraries of TCR beta came from quantitative 5'-RACE with molecular barcodes. MiXCR was run by TCRdb on the 5' RACE reads, yielding one entry per CDR3 protein. The sample consists of roughly 670,000 distinct CDR3 sequences, around a fifth of them appearing once. V gave up 2 bases and J gave up 2 bases, with 7 bases separating them. Looked up from germline, CDR1 is SGDLS and CDR2 is YYNGEE. The CDR3 consists of 13 residues. This TCR was recovered from a male donor with ankylosing spondylitis. The chain is built from TRBV9 and TRBJ2-5; D is uncertain. The specimen sequenced was blood, either unsorted or a sorted T cell fraction (not recorded which). Written as DNA, the CDR3 is TGTGCCAGCAGCGTTGCGGCACAAGAGACCCAGTACTTC. It translates to CASSVAAQETQYF.